Listed below are T cell receptor beta chains from one sample, sequenced in a study of control samples from healthy donors and cancer patients. Assay used: immunoSEQ multiplex PCR; TCRdb lists only in-frame clones, some missing. The table records 90,000 to 130,000 clones, approximately 82% of them present only once. Sequencing used blood. These receptors were collected from a man in his late teens or twenties in good health. Each CDR3 is given with its conserved first and last residue. The order of the fields is V gene, J gene, CDR3 protein.

>TRBV30|TRBJ1-5
CAWGDNSLQGNNQPQHF
>TRBV19|TRBJ2-2
CASITMWGELFF
>TRBV2|TRBJ1-2
CASTQRYGYTF
>TRBV21-1|TRBJ2-6
CASSKAYRVPASGANVLTF
>TRBV24-1|TRBJ2-2
CATSDHDRGTNTGELFF
>TRBV19|TRBJ1-2
CASTLGDAFYGYTF
>TRBV13|TRBJ1-5
CASSHRLGNQPQHF
>TRBV18|TRBJ1-2
CASSPLANYGYTF
>TRBV20-1|TRBJ2-3
CSARAGYTQYF
>TRBV7-9|TRBJ2-1
CASSLGQNEQFF
>TRBV7-9|TRBJ1-2
CAGIQGRGGYTF
>TRBV6-5|TRBJ2-5
CASSYSGQGQETQYF
>TRBV6-2/TRBV6-3|TRBJ1-6
CASSLGVGYSPLHF
>TRBV6-1|TRBJ2-1
CASSEEGGRNNEQFF
>TRBV7-9|TRBJ2-1
CASSHLQGARSEQFF
>TRBV28|TRBJ2-7
CASSQVAYEQYF
>TRBV30|TRBJ2-2
CAWSVLGLGGELFF
>TRBV6-2/TRBV6-3|TRBJ2-7
CASSPRGFGNEQYF
>TRBV18|TRBJ1-4
CASSFTGVREKLFF
>TRBV9|TRBJ1-2
CASSPVAQGLYGYTF
>TRBV7-2|TRBJ1-5
CASQELYSNQPQHF
>TRBV6-6|TRBJ1-4
CASSPRGGPNEKLFF
>TRBV4-1|TRBJ1-5
CASSRGTGGQPQHF